The 10 T cell receptor beta chains in this list originate from one sample, sequenced in a study of blood T cell repertoires in COVID-19. Clones were sequenced by immunoSEQ multiplex PCR, and TCRdb holds only the in-frame ones, with some missing. The sample lists 50,000 to 65,000 clones, 75% to 85% occurring once. The specimen was peripheral blood. These receptors came from a woman in her sixties or seventies with acute or convalescent COVID-19.

The chain uses TRBV7-2 and TRBJ2-7; 9 nucleotides match TRBD1. V was pared by 5 bases and J by 5 bases, with 10 bases of the junction left unmatched. Germline CDR1 reads SGHTA; CDR2 reads FQGNSA. The CDR3 runs 15 residues. CDR3 sequence reads: CASSPGTGNFHEQYF. The CDR3 DNA sequence: TGTGCCAGCAGCCCTGGGACAGGGAATTTCCACGAGCAGTACTTC.

The chain has TRBV12-3 or TRBV12-4 and TRBJ1-1; D gene unclear. V lost 9 bases and J 4 bases, leaving 15 bases between the germline ends. This CDR3 has 13 residues. In DNA, the CDR3 is TGTGCCAGTCATGAACAGTTTAGCACTGAAGCTTTCTTT. Its translation: CASHEQFSTEAFF.

CDR3 protein: CASSLQGNTGELFF. The CDR3 region has the DNA TGTGCCAGCAGCTTGCAGGGGAACACCGGGGAGCTGTTTTTT. The V and J genes are TRBV7-9 and TRBJ2-2; weak D call: TRBD1 (5 bases). There are 14 residues in the CDR3. Trimming removed 3 bases from V and 1 base from J, with 6 bases in between. The germline V gene has CDR1 SEHNR and CDR2 FQNEAQ (reference sequence).

The chain has TRBV16 and TRBJ1-2; a weak D match, TRBD1 (6 bases). The CDR3 loop spans 17 amino acids. Trimming took 4 bases from V and 5 from J, leaving 23 bases between them. The germline V gene encodes CDR1 KGHSY and CDR2 FQNENV. In DNA, the CDR3 is TGTGCCAGCAGCCTAATGCATCGGGGGGCGAATATGTATGGCTACACCTTC. It translates to CASSLMHRGANMYGYTF.

The V and J genes are TRBV27 and TRBJ2-2; unclear D gene. Germline CDR1 MNHEY, CDR2 SMNVEV (reference sequence). The V end lost 4 bases, the J end lost 0 bases, and 12 bases lay between the germline ends. The CDR3 consists of 16 residues. The CDR3 protein is CASSSDSRANTGELFF. The CDR3 coding sequence is TGTGCCAGCAGTTCGGATAGCCGAGCGAACACCGGGGAGCTGTTTTTT.

The chain carries TRBV7-2 and TRBJ1-3; D gene uncertain. The CDR3 consists of 14 residues. Per germline, CDR1 SGHTA and CDR2 FQGNSA. V shed 2 bases and J shed 3 bases, with 8 bases lying between them. For the CDR3, the DNA is TGTGCCAGCAGCTTACCGGGGTTTGGAAACACCATATATTTT. Protein product: CASSLPGFGNTIYF.

This clone was seen a single time. This chain connects TRBV29-1 to TRBJ2-3; 8 bases match TRBD2. Trimming cost V 3 bases and J 2 bases; bases outside gene matches: 13. The CDR3 spans 17 residues. CDR1 is SQVTM and CDR2 is ANQGSEA in the germline V gene. This CDR3 reads CSVDPNLAGGNTDTQYF. CDR3 in DNA: TGCAGCGTTGACCCCAACCTAGCGGGCGGGAACACAGATACGCAGTATTTT.

This clone has only a few counts. The rearrangement links TRBV19 to TRBJ1-2, with D tentatively TRBD1 (6 bases). V was clipped by 0 bases and J by 0 bases, with 14 bases between them. CDR3 length: 17 residues. The germline V gene has CDR1 LNHDA and CDR2 SQIVND (reference sequence). CDR3 DNA sequence: TGTGCCAGTAGTATAGAGGGGGCGGCTCCTGCTAACTATGGCTACACCTTC. Residues: CASSIEGAAPANYGYTF. The full variable domain, completed using reference TRBV19 and TRBJ1-2, is DGGITQSPKYLFRKEGQNVTLSCEQNLNHDAMYWYRQDPGQGLRLIYYSQIVNDFQKGDIAEGYSVSREKKESFPLTVTSAQKNPTAFYLCASSIEGAAPANYGYTFGSGTRLTVV.

The chain combines TRBV19 with TRBJ1-2; 9 positions agree with TRBD1. Germline values: CDR1 LNHDA, CDR2 SQIVND (reference sequence). CDR3 length: 16 amino acids. Trimming took 4 bases from V and 7 from J; bases not matched to a gene: 13. As DNA, the CDR3 is TGTGCCAGTAGTACGGGACAGGGACGCGGTGGAGTTGGCTACACCTTC. This gives the protein CASSTGQGRGGVGYTF.

The chain uses TRBV12-5 and TRBJ1-1, with 9 bases matching TRBD1. The trim removed 5 bases at V and 6 bases at J, leaving 7 bases unmatched. Germline CDR1 LGHNT, CDR2 FRNRAP. The CDR3 is 14 amino acids. CDR3 residues: CASGLGQGPAEAFF. Written as DNA, the CDR3 is TGTGCTAGTGGTCTGGGACAGGGTCCCGCTGAAGCTTTCTTT.